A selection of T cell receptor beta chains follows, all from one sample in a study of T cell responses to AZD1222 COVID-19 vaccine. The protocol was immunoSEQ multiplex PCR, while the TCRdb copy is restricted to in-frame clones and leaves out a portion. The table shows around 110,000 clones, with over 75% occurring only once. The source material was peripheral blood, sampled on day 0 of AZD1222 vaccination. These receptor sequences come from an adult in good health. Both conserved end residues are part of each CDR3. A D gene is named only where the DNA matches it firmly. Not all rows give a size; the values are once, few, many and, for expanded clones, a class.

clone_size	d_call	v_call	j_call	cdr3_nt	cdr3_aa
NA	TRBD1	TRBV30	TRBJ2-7	TGTGCCTGGCGTGAAAACAGGGGGCGCGAATACGAGCAGTACTTC	CAWRENRGREYEQYF
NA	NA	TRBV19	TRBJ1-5	TGTGCCAGTAGTATAGGAAGGATGAGCAATCAGCCCCAGCATTTT	CASSIGRMSNQPQHF
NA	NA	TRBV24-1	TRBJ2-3	TGTGCCACCAGTGATTTTAGTGGGTGGGGCACAGATACGCAGTATTTT	CATSDFSGWGTDTQYF
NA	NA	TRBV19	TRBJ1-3	TGTGCCATTTTGCTACCTGGAAACACCATATATTTT	CAILLPGNTIYF
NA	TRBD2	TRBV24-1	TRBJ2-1	TGTGCCACCAGGGCAGCGGGAGGGGATAATGAGCAGTTCTTC	CATRAAGGDNEQFF
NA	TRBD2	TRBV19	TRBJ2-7	TGTGCCAGTAGTGCGCTAGCGGGAGGCTCCTACGAGCAGTACTTC	CASSALAGGSYEQYF
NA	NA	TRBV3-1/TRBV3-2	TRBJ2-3	TGTGCCAGCAGCCAAGGACCCACGACCACAGATACGCAGTATTTT	CASSQGPTTTDTQYF
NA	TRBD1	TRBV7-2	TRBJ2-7	TGTGCCAGCAGCTTGGGACAGGGCTGGGACGAGCAGTACTTC	CASSLGQGWDEQYF
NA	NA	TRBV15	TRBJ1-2	TGTGCCACCAAGATCGACCGGCGGGCGGATGGCTACACCTTC	CATKIDRRADGYTF
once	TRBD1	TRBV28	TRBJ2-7	TGTGCCAGCAGTCTGGGACAGGCAGTTTACGAGCAGTACTTC	CASSLGQAVYEQYF
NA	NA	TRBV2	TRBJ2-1	TGTGCCAGCAGCTGGAGGGGCGGCAATGAGCAGTTCTTC	CASSWRGGNEQFF
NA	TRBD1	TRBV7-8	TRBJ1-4	TGTGCCAGCGGCTTTCCGCGAGGGACAGGGGGCGAAAAACTGTTTTTT	CASGFPRGTGGEKLFF
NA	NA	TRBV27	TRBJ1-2	TGTGCCAGCAGTCCCCCGGCGGGCGGGGGCTACACCTTC	CASSPPAGGGYTF
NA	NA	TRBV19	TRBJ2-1	TGTGCCAGTAGTTGGGGGTTAGTGAACAATGAGCAGTTCTTC	CASSWGLVNNEQFF